This T cell receptor beta chain was captured by sequencing in a study of identical twins. Everyone who gave samples was a healthy Caucasian. This clonotype has a count of ten or more. TCRdb passed the 5' RACE reads through MiXCR, listing each CDR3 protein once. The sample consists of about 240,000 distinct CDR3 sequences, 10% to 13% of them appearing once. The CDR3 covers 12 residues. The V and J ends lost 6 bases and 5 bases respectively, with 8 bases between them. The sequenced sample was memory T cells sorted from blood. The chain combines TRBV12-3 or TRBV12-4 with TRBJ2-1; no reliable D call. The sequence was collected from a man aged 50 to 60 in good health. DNA for the CDR3: TGTGCCAGCAGGGCATCTGACAATGAGCAGTTCTTC. Protein product: CASRASDNEQFF.